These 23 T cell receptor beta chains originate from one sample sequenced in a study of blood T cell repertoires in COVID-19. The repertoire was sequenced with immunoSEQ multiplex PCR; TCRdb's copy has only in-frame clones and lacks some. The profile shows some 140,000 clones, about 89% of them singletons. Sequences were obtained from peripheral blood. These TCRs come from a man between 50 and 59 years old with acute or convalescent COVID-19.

For the CDR3, the DNA is TGCGCCAGCAGCCACCGGGACAGCGATACCGGGGAGCTGTTTTTT. Its protein is CASSHRDSDTGELFF. The rearrangement links TRBV4-3 to TRBJ2-2, with 7 nucleotides matching TRBD1. The CDR3 covers 15 residues. The V segment lost 3 bases and the J segment 5 bases; nucleotides outside the gene matches: 6. Germline CDR1 is LGHNA and CDR2 is YSLEER.

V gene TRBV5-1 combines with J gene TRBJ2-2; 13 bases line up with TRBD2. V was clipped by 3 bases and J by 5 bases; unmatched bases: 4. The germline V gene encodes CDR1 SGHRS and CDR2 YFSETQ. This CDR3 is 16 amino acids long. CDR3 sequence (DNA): TGCGCCAGCAGCTGGACTAGCGGGAGTTATACCGGGGAGCTGTTTTTT. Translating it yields CASSWTSGSYTGELFF.

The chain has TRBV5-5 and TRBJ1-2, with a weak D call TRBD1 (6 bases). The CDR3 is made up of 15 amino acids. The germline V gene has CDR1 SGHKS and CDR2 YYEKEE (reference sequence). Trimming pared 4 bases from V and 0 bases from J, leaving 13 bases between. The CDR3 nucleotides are TGTGCCAGCAGCCCGAGGGGGAAAGCTAACTATGGCTACACCTTC. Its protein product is CASSPRGKANYGYTF.

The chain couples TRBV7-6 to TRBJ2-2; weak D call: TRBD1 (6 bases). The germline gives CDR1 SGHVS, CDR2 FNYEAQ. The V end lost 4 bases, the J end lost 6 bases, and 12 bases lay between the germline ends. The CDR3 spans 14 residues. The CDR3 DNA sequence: TGTGCCAGCAGCTCGAACAGGGCTCCCGGGGAGCTGTTTTTT. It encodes CASSSNRAPGELFF. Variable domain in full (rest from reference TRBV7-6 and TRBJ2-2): GAGVSQSPRYKVTKRGQDVALRCDPISGHVSLYWYRQALGQGPEFLTYFNYEAQQDKSGLPNDRFSAERPEGSISTLTIQRTEQRDSAMYRCASSSNRAPGELFFGEGSRLTVL.

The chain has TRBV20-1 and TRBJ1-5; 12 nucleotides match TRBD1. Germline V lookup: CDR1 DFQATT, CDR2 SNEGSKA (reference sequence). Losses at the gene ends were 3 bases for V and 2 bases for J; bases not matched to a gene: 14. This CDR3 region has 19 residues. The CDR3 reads CSASMGQGARNFGNQPQHF. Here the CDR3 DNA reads TGCAGTGCTAGTATGGGACAGGGGGCGCGGAATTTTGGCAATCAGCCCCAGCATTTT.

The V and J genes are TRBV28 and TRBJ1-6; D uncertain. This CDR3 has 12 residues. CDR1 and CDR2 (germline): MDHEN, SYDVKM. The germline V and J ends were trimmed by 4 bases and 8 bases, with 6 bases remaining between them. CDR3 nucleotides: TGTGCCAGCAGTTCTTTCTATTCACCCCTCCACTTT. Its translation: CASSSFYSPLHF.

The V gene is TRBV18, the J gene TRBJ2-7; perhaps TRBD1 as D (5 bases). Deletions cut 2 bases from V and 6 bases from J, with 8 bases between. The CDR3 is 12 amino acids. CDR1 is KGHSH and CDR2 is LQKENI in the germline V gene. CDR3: CASSPAGREQYV. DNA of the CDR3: TGTGCCAGCTCACCAGCAGGGCGCGAGCAGTACGTC.

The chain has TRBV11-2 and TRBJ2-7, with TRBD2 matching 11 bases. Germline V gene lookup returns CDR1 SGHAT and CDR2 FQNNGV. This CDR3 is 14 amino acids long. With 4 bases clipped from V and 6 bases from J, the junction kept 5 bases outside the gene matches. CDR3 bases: TGTGCCAGCAGCTCCAGTAGCGGGAGGGTCGAGCAGTACTTC. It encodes CASSSSSGRVEQYF.

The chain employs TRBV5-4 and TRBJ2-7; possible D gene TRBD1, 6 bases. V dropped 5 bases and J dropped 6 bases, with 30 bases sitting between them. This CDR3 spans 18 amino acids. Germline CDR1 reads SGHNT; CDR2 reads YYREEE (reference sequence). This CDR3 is CASRIDRLRAPRSSEQYV. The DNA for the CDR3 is TGTGCCAGCAGAATCGACAGGTTACGTGCCCCGAGGAGTAGCGAGCAGTACGTC.

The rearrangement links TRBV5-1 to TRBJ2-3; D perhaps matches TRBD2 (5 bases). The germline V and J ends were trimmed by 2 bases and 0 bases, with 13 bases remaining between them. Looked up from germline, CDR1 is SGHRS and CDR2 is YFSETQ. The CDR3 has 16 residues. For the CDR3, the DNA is TGCGCCAGCAGCTTACCCTCCCTAGCAAGCACAGATACGCAGTATTTT. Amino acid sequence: CASSLPSLASTDTQYF.

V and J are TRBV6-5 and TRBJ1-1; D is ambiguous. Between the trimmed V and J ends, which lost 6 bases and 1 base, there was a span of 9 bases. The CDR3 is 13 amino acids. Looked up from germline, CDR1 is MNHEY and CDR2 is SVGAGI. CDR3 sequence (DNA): TGTGCCAGCAGCCGGGAGCGGAACACTGAAGCTTTCTTT. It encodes CASSRERNTEAFF.

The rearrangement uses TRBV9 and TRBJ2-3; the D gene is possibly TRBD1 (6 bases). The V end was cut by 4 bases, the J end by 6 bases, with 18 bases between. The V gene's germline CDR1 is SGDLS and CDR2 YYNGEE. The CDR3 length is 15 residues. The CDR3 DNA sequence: TGTGCCAGCAGCCTAGGCTGGGACACCCCCGATACGCAGTATTTT. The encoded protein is CASSLGWDTPDTQYF.

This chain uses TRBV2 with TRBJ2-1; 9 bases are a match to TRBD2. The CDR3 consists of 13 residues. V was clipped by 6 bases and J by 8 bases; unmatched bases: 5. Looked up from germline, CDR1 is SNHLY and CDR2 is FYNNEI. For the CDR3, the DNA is TGTGCCAGCAGGGGGACTAGCCTCTATGAGCAGTTCTTC. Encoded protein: CASRGTSLYEQFF.

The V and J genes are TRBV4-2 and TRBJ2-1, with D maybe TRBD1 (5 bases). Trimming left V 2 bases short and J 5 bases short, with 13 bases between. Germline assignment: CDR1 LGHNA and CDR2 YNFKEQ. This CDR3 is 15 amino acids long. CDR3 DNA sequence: TGTGCCAGCAGCCAAACCTCGTCCAGGGACAATGAGCAGTTCTTC. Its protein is CASSQTSSRDNEQFF.

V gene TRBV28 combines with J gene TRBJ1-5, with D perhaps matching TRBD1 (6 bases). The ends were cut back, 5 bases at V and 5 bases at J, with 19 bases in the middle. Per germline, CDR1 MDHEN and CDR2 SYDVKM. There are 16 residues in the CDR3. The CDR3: CASSDTGLGLDQPQHF. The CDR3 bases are TGTGCCAGCAGTGATACAGGGCTGGGGTTGGATCAGCCCCAGCATTTT.

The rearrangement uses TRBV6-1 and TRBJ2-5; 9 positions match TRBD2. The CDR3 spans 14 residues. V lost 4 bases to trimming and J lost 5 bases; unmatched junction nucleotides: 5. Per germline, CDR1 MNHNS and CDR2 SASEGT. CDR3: CASSGAGGAETQYF. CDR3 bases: TGTGCCAGCAGTGGAGCGGGAGGTGCTGAGACCCAGTACTTC.

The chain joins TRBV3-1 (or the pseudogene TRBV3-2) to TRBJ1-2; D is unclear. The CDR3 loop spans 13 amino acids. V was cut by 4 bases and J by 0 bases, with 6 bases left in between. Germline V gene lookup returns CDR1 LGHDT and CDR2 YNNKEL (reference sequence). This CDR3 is CASSRRTNYGYTF. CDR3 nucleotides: TGTGCCAGCAGCCGCAGGACTAACTATGGCTACACCTTC.

The CDR3 DNA sequence: TGTGCCAGCAGCGACCGGGACACCCGCCAAGAGACCCAGTACTTC. This codes for CASSDRDTRQETQYF. This chain joins TRBV9 and TRBJ2-5, with D possibly TRBD1 on 6 matching bases. V lost 3 bases and J lost 1, with 13 bases in between. Germline V CDR1 and CDR2: SGDLS, YYNGEE. This CDR3 contains 15 residues.

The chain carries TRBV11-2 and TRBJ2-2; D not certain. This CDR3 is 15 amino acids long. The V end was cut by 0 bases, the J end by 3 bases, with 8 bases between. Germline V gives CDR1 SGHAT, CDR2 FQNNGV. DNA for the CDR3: TGTGCCAGCAGCTTAGAGGGCTTCCACACCGGGGAGCTGTTTTTT. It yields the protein CASSLEGFHTGELFF.

The CDR3 region has the DNA TGCGCCAGCAGCCAAGATTCGCGACAGGCCTATGGCTACACCTTC. The encoded protein is CASSQDSRQAYGYTF. The chain links TRBV4-3 to TRBJ1-2, with D tentatively TRBD1 (6 bases). CDR1 is LGHNA and CDR2 is YSLEER in the germline V gene. This CDR3 spans 15 amino acids. V gave up 0 bases and J gave up 4 bases, with 12 bases separating them.

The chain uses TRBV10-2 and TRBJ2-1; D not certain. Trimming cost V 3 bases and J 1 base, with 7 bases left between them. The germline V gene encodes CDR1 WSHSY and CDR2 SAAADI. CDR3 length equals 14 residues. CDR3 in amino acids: CASSEVRSYNEQFF. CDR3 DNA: TGCGCCAGCAGTGAAGTGAGATCCTACAATGAGCAGTTCTTC.

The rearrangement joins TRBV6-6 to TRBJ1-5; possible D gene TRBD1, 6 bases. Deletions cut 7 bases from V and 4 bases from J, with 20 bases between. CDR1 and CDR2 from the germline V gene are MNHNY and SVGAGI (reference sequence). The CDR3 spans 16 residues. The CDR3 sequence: CASTYPAGDKNQPQHF. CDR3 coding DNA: TGTGCCAGCACCTATCCCGCGGGGGACAAAAATCAGCCCCAGCATTTT.

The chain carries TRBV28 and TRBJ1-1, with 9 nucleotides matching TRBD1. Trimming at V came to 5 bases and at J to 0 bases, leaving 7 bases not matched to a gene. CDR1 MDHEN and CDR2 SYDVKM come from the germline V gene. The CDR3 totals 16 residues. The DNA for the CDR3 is TGTGCCAGCAGTCCCCGGGGACAGGGAATGAACACTGAAGCTTTCTTT. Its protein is CASSPRGQGMNTEAFF.